The clone carrying this T cell receptor (beta chain) was seen a handful of times. The data are from a study of read filtering for tumor transcriptome and immune sequencing. V was clipped by 4 bases and J by 12 bases, with 21 bases between them. This CDR3 contains 15 residues. Per the germline V gene, CDR1 is KGHDR and CDR2 is SFDVKD. From roughly 0.4 ug of RNA, a library with molecular barcoded alpha/delta and beta/gamma adaptors was made. In TCRdb, the reads were re-called with MiXCR into one record per CDR3 protein. This sample carries about 90,000 distinct CDR3 sequences, approximately 13% of them seen once, and the ten largest clones take 15%.

The rearrangement links TRBV24-1 to TRBJ2-1; D might be TRBD2 (6 bases). Sequences were obtained from a population of CD138-negative cells sorted from bone marrow. This TCR was recovered from a donor at least 40 years old with multiple myeloma. CDR3 residues: CATSEGGGSRDGQFF. The DNA for the CDR3 is TGTGCCACCAGTGAAGGAGGAGGGAGTAGGGATGGGCAGTTCTTC.